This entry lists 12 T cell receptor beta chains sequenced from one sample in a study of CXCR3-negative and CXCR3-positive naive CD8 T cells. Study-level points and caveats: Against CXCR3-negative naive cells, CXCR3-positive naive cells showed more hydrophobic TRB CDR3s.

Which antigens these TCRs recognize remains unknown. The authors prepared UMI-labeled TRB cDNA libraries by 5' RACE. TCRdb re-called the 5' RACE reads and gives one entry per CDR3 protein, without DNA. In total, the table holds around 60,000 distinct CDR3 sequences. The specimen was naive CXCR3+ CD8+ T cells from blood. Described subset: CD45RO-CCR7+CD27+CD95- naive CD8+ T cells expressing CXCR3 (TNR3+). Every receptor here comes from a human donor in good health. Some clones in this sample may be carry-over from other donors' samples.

This CDR3 reads CASSTPFTHEQYF. The chain uses TRBV7-2 and TRBJ2-7; TCRdb proposes TRBD1, but this gene call is untestable without DNA. The CDR3 is made up of 13 amino acids. Germline V gene data show CDR1 as SGHTA and CDR2 as FQGNSA.

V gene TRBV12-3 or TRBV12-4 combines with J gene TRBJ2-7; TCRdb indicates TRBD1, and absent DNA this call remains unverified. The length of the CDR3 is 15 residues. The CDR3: CASRAGAGGMKEQYF.

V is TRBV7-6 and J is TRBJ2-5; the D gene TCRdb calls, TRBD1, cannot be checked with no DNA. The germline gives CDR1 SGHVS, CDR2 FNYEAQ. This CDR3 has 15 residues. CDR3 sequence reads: CASSQGTGTQETQYF.

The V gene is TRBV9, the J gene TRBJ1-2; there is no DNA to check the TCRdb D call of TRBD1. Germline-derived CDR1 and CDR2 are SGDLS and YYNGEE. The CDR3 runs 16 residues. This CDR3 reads CASSVSKDREWQGYTF.

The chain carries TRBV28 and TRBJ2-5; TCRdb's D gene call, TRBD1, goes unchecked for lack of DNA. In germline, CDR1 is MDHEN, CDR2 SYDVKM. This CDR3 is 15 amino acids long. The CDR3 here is CASSPGQVGGETQYF.

CDR3 region: CASRRVSDTGELFF. The chain links TRBV6-2 or TRBV6-3 to TRBJ2-2. The CDR3 covers 14 residues. CDR1 is MNHEY and CDR2 is SVGEGT in the germline V gene.

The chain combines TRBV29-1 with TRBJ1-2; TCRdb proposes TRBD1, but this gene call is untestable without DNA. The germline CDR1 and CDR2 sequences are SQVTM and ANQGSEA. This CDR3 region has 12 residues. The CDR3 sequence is CSPVTPNYGYTF.

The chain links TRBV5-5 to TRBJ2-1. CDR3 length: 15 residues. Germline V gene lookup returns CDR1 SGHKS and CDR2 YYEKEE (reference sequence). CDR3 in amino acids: CASSLGPISYNEQFF.

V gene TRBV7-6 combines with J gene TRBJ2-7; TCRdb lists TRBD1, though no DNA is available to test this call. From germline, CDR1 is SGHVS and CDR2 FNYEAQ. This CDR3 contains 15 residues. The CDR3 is CASRSGQGLSYEQYF.

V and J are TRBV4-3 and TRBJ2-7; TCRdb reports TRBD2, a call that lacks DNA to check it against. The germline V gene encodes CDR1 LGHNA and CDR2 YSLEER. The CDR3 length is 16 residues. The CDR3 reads CASSQDRSLAGIEQYF.

CDR3: CASSLLASSSYNEQFF. This sequence joins TRBV6-2 or TRBV6-3 and TRBJ2-1. The V gene's germline CDR1 is MNHEY and CDR2 SVGEGT. The CDR3 has 16 amino acids.

The CDR3 region is CASSAPPLNTGELFF. V usage is TRBV7-6 and J usage is TRBJ2-2; TCRdb picks TRBD2, but there is no DNA to check that call. The CDR3 loop spans 15 amino acids. Germline V gene lookup returns CDR1 SGHVS and CDR2 FNYEAQ.